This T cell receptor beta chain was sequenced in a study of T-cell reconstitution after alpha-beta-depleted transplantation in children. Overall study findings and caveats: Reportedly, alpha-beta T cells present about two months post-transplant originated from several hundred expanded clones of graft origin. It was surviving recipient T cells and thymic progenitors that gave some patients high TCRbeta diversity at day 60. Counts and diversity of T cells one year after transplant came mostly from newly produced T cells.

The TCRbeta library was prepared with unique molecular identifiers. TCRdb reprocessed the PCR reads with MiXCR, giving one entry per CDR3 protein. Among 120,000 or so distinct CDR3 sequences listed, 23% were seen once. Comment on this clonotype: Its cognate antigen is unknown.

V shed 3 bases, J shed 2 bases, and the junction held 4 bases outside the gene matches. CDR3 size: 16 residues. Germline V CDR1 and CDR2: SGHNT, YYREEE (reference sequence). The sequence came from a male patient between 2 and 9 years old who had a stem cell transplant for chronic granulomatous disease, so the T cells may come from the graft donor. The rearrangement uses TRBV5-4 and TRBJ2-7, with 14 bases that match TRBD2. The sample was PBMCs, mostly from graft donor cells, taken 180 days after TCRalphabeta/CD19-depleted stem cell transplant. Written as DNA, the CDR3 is TGTGCCAGCAGCTCCGGGACTAGCGGGGGAACCTACGAGCAGTACTTC. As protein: CASSSGTSGGTYEQYF.